This TCR beta chain was captured in a study of post-analysis software for immune sequencing data. About the research overall: The disease courses spanned relapsing-remitting, secondary progressive and progressive-relapsing forms of multiple sclerosis.

Many counts were recorded for this clonotype. The target antigen is unknown. Study conclusions and caveats: When compared against controls, multiple sclerosis patients showed significantly lower normalized Chao1 diversity. Patients used about 5 TRBV segments, including TRBV5-6, TRBV5-1 and TRBV20-1, more often than controls.

Incorporated into the TCR beta cDNA libraries were unique molecular identifiers, which served to reduce PCR and sequencing biases. Input of roughly 0.95 to 11 million T cells yielded about half a million cDNA molecules. Via MiXCR, TCRdb re-called the PCR reads, giving one row per CDR3 protein. This table has roughly 730,000 distinct CDR3 sequences, 25% to 30% appearing once. The CDR3 runs 13 residues. V was shortened by 1 base and J by 3 bases, with 4 bases between the two germline ends. Per the germline V gene, CDR1 is KGHDR and CDR2 is SFDVKD. This TCR was recovered from a girl aged 10 to 17 with multiple sclerosis. The sequenced sample was blood. This chain links TRBV24-1 with TRBJ2-3, with D unresolved. In DNA form, the CDR3 reads TGTGCCACCAGTGATTTTGAGACAGATACGCAGTATTTT. It yields the protein CATSDFETDTQYF.